This note documents a single T cell receptor (beta chain) sequence. What it binds is not known. Germline V lookup: CDR1 SGHTA, CDR2 FQGNSA. V lost 1 base and J lost 4; bases outside the gene matches: 3. The length of the CDR3 is 14 residues. The donors were members of the validation cohort, which comprised 120 subjects and was separate from the first cohort of 666 subjects. The repertoire was sequenced with immunoSEQ multiplex PCR; TCRdb's copy has only in-frame clones and lacks some. This table holds approximately 200,000 clones, 80% to 90% found once. This record belongs to a study of cytomegalovirus exposure and HLA in healthy donors. Whole-study findings and limits: In the 130 or so validation repertoires, about 94% of cluster scores exceeded 0, per a later analysis. About 150 TCR beta chains were listed as cytomegalovirus-associated.

The specimen was PBMCs. This sequence originates from a woman aged 30 to 39 in good health and CMV-seropositive. The chain recombines TRBV7-2 with TRBJ2-5; TRBD1 aligns across 7 bases. The DNA of the CDR3 is TGTGCCAGCAGCTTAGGGACAGGAGTAGAGACCCAGTACTTC. This sequence encodes CASSLGTGVETQYF.